Listed here is a single TCR beta chain. The antigen remains unidentified. The record originates from a study of cytomegalovirus exposure and HLA in healthy donors. Findings of the study overall: In a later analysis, first-cohort TCR clusters were found to tend to co-occur in the roughly 120 validation repertoires. Reports showed the classifier diagnosing cytomegalovirus status with high specificity and sensitivity. Generally TCR sequences proved uncommon, though certain public TCRs appeared in numerous donors.

Separate from the approximately 700-subject first cohort was the 120-subject validation cohort, to which the donors belonged. V dropped 0 bases and J dropped 8 bases, with 9 bases sitting between them. Germline V gives CDR1 SGHDT, CDR2 YYEEEE. CDR3 length: 13 residues. The table came from immunoSEQ multiplex PCR; TCRdb's copy has only in-frame clones and leaves some out. Seen here are some 130,000 clones, about 88% observed once, and the top ten hold roughly 1.2%. This chain connects TRBV5-6 to TRBJ2-1; D perhaps matches TRBD2 (5 bases). The source is a woman aged 18-35 years in good health and CMV-seronegative. The sequenced material came from PBMCs. CDR3 region: CASSLDGGYEQFF. The CDR3 DNA reads as TGTGCCAGCAGCTTGGACGGCGGGTATGAGCAGTTCTTC.